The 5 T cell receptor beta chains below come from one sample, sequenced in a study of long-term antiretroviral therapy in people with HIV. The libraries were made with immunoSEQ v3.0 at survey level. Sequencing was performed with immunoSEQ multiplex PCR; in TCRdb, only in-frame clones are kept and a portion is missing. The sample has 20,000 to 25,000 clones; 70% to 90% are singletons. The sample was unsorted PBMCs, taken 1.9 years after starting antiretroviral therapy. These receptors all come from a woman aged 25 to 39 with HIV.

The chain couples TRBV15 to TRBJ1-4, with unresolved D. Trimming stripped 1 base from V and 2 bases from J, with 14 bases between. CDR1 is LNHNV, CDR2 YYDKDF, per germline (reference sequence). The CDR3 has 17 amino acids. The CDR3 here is CATSRAGSGSTNEKLFF. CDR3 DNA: TGTGCCACCAGCAGAGCCGGTTCGGGGTCTACTAATGAAAAACTGTTTTTT.

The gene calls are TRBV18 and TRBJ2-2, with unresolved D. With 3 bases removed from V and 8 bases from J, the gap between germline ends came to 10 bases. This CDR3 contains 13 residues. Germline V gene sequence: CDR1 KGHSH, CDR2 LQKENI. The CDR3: CASSPLNRGELFF. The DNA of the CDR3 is TGTGCCAGCTCACCCCTCAACCGGGGGGAGCTGTTTTTT.

The CDR3 bases are TGTGCCAGCAGCCGATCTGATACGCAGTATTTT. Translation gives CASSRSDTQYF. This chain connects TRBV7-9 to TRBJ2-3, with D unresolved. From germline, CDR1 is SEHNR and CDR2 FQNEAQ (reference sequence). The germline V and J ends were trimmed by 5 bases and 6 bases, with 6 bases remaining between them. The CDR3 loop spans 11 amino acids.

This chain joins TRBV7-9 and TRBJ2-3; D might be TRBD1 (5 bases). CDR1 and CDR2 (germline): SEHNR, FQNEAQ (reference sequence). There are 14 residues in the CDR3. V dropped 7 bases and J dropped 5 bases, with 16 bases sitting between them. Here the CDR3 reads CASNPYGAGDTQYF. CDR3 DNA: TGTGCCAGCAACCCCTATGGGGCAGGAGATACGCAGTATTTT.

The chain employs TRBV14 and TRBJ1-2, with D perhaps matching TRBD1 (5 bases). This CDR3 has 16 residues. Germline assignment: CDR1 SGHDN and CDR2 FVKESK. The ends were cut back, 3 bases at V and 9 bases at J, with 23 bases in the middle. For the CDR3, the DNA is TGTGCCAGCAGCCAGAGCAGGGCCCCGAATAGTTTAAGCTACACCTTC. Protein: CASSQSRAPNSLSYTF.